This T cell receptor beta chain was documented in a study of blood T cell repertoires in COVID-19. Overall study: Whether acute or convalescent, the COVID-19 samples came from the United States, Italy and Spain. T cells, B-cell-depleted T cells, or PBMCs supplied cDNA or gDNA.

In the authors' methods: Amplification with reference gene primers provided the estimates of nucleated cell counts. Measured with immunoSEQ multiplex PCR; TCRdb has only the in-frame clones, and not every one. D and trimming were read from the DNA, whereas the V and J calls and clone size are those reported in that table. The sample includes about 140,000 clones, 70% to 85% seen only once; the top ten take approximately 3.6%. Per germline, CDR1 MNHEY and CDR2 SVGAGI. V gave up 5 bases and J gave up 0 bases, with 11 bases separating them. CDR3 length: 14 amino acids. The material sequenced was peripheral blood. The chain has TRBV6-5 and TRBJ2-7; unclear D gene. The clonotype was recovered from a man in his sixties with acute or convalescent COVID-19. The CDR3 sequence: CASSTTRNSYEQYF. CDR3 in DNA: TGTGCCAGCAGTACCACTCGTAACTCCTACGAGCAGTACTTC.